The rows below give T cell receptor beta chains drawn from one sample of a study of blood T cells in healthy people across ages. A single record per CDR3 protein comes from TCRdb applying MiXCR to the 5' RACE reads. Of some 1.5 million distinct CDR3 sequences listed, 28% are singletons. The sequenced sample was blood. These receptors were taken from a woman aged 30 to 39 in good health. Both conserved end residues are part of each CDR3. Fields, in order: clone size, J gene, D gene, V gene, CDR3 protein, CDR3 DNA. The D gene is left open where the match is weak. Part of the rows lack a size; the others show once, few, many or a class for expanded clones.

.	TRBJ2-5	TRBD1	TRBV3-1	CANSLRGQPSNEQYF	TGTGCCAACAGTCTGAGGGGACAGCCGTCTAATGAGCAGTACTTC
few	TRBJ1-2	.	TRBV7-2	CASSLVIPGTF	TGTGCCAGCAGCTTAGTGATCCCAGGCACCTTC
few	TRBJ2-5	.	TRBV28	CASIPGDGETQYF	TGTGCCAGCATCCCAGGGGATGGGGAGACCCAGTACTTC
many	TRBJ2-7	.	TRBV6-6	CASSYSRSEQYF	TGTGCCAGCAGTTACTCGAGATCCGAGCAGTACTTC
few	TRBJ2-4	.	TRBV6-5	CASSSPIQSSGIQYF	TGTGCCAGCAGTAGCCCCATACAGAGCAGCGGCATTCAGTACTTC
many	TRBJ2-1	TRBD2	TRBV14	CASSLGGTSGYNEQFF	TGTGCCAGCAGTTTAGGCGGGACTAGCGGTTACAATGAGCAGTTCTTC
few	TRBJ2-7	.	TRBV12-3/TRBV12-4	CASSLSGKRYEQYF	TGTGCCAGCAGTTTATCAGGGAAGAGGTACGAGCAGTACTTC
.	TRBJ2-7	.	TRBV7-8	CASGQPQGYNEQYF	TGTGCCAGCGGTCAGCCCCAGGGGTACAATGAGCAGTACTTC
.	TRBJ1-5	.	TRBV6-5	CASSYRSSLINQPQHF	TGTGCCAGCAGTTACCGAAGTAGCCTGATCAATCAGCCCCAGCATTTT
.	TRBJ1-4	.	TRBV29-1	CSVEPIRTGAGEKLFF	TGCAGCGTTGAACCGATTCGTACGGGGGCTGGAGAAAAACTGTTTTTT
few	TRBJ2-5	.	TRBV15	CATSRVGQGKETQYF	TGTGCCACCAGCAGAGTCGGGCAGGGGAAAGAGACCCAGTACTTC
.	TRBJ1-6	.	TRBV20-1	CSAQTAPSSYNSPLHF	TGCAGTGCCCAGACAGCTCCCAGCTCCTATAATTCACCCCTCCACTTT
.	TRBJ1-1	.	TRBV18	CASSPDPTREAFF	TGTGCCAGCTCACCCGACCCCACCCGTGAAGCTTTCTTT
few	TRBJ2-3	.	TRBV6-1	CASSPGWGDTQYF	TGTGCCAGCAGTCCCGGCTGGGGAGATACGCAGTATTTT
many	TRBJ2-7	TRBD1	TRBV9	CASASGTGRDEQYF	TGTGCCAGCGCGAGCGGGACAGGGAGGGACGAGCAGTACTTC
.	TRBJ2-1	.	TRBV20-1	CRASPSSGEQFF	TGCAGGGCTAGCCCGTCGAGTGGCGAGCAGTTCTTC
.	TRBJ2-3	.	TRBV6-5	CASSYDLINEKLYF	TGTGCCAGCAGTTACGACTTAATTAATGAAAAGCTGTATTTT
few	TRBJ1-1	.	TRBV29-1	CSVEFQGSTAFF	TGCAGCGTTGAATTCCAGGGGAGTACGGCTTTCTTT
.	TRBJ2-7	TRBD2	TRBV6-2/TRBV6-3	CASRTSGTEQYF	TGTGCCAGCCGGACTAGCGGGACCGAGCAGTACTTC
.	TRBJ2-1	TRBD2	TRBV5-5	CASSLRPGREQFF	TGTGCCAGCAGCTTGCGTCCCGGGAGGGAGCAGTTCTTC
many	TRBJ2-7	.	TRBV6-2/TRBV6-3	CASTSFTEQYF	TGTGCCAGCACCTCCTTTACCGAGCAGTACTTC
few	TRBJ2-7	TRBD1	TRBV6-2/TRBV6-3	CASSNPGQGLTYEQYF	TGTGCCAGCAGTAACCCGGGACAGGGACTGACCTACGAGCAGTACTTC
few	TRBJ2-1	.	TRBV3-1	CASSLSVLNEQFF	TGTGCCAGCAGCCTGTCGGTGCTCAATGAGCAGTTCTTC
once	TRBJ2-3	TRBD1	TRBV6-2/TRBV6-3	CASSWGQGLGDTQYF	TGTGCCAGCAGTTGGGGACAGGGCCTTGGAGATACGCAGTATTTT
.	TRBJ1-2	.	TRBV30	CAWSVKLGYGYTF	TGTGCCTGGAGTGTAAAGCTTGGGTATGGCTACACCTTC
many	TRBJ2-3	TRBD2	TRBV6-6	CASSYPSGAPYTQYF	TGTGCCAGCAGTTACCCTAGCGGGGCCCCATATACGCAGTATTTT
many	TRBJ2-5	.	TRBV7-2	CASSPQGSETQYF	TGTGCCAGCAGTCCACAGGGATCAGAGACCCAGTACTTC
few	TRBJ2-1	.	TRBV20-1	CSANPMYNEQFF	TGCAGTGCCAATCCTATGTACAATGAGCAGTTCTTC
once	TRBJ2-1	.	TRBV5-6	CASSFSQGKQFF	TGTGCCAGCAGCTTTTCACAGGGTAAGCAGTTCTTC
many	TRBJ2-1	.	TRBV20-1	CSAFGYGVNNEQFF	TGCAGTGCTTTCGGCTACGGTGTAAACAATGAGCAGTTCTTC
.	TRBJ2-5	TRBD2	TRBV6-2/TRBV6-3	CASSYNPRDYSTASRETQYF	TGTGCCAGCAGTTACAATCCCCGGGACTACTCCACCGCATCCCGGGAGACCCAGTACTTC
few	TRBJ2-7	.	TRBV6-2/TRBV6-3	CASSGLVSSYEQYF	TGTGCCAGCAGCGGACTCGTGAGCTCCTACGAGCAGTACTTC
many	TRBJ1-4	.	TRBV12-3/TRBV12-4	CASSWTATNEKLFF	TGTGCCAGCAGTTGGACAGCAACTAATGAAAAACTGTTTTTT
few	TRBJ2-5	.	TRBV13	CASSSLDARTETQYF	TGTGCCAGCAGCTCCCTGGACGCCCGGACAGAGACCCAGTACTTC
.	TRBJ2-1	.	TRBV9	CASSEQGSGEQFF	TGTGCCAGCAGCGAGCAGGGGAGTGGTGAGCAGTTCTTC
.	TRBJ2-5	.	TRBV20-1	CSATRPDVTLQYF	TGCAGTGCTACACGACCCGACGTCACCCTTCAGTACTTC
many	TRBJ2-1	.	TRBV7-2	CASSLRGGVNEQFF	TGTGCCAGCAGCTTAAGGGGGGGGGTCAATGAGCAGTTCTTC
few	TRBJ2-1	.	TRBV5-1	CASAAGAEQFF	TGCGCCAGCGCGGCGGGGGCTGAGCAGTTCTTC
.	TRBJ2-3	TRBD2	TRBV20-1	CSARTASGGVTDTQYF	TGCAGTGCCAGGACCGCTAGCGGGGGGGTCACAGATACGCAGTATTTT
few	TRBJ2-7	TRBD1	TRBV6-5	CASSRPRTGPIYEQYF	TGTGCCAGCAGCCGACCCCGGACAGGGCCGATCTACGAGCAGTACTTC
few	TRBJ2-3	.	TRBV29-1	CSVVWLLLTDTQYF	TGCAGCGTTGTTTGGCTCCTCCTCACAGATACGCAGTATTTT
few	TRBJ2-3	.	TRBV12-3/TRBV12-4	CASIGSDTQYF	TGTGCCAGCATCGGGTCGGATACGCAGTATTTT
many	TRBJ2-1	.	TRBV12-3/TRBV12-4	CASSFGLTHNEQFF	TGTGCCAGCAGTTTCGGGCTGACGCACAATGAGCAGTTCTTC
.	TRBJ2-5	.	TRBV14	CASSQGYSAGIGETQYF	TGTGCCAGCAGCCAAGGATACTCTGCAGGGATAGGGGAGACCCAGTACTTC
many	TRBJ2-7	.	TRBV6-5	CASSYQGNIGEQYF	TGTGCCAGCAGTTACCAGGGGAATATTGGCGAGCAGTACTTC
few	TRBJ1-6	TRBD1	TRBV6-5	CASSGGQDNSPLHF	TGTGCCAGCTCCGGGGGACAGGATAATTCACCCCTCCACTTT